This is a list of T cell receptor beta chains from one sample in a study of cytomegalovirus exposure and HLA in healthy donors. TCRdb's table, derived via immunoSEQ multiplex PCR, lists solely in-frame clones and lacks some. The sample consists of around 110,000 clones, 60% to 80% of them appearing once. Sequenced sample: PBMCs. Receptors originate from a man in his forties in good health and CMV-seronegative. Both conserved end residues are part of each CDR3. Fields, in order: J gene, clone size, D gene, CDR3 length, V gene, CDR3 protein, CDR3 DNA. D genes are given only for firm matches. Size values are once, few and many counts, or a class for expanded clones, and some rows have none.

>TRBJ2-1|few|TRBD2|14|TRBV6-5
CASSYRGGPSEQFF
TGTGCCAGCAGTTACCGGGGGGGCCCAAGTGAGCAGTTCTTC
>TRBJ1-2|few|.|13|TRBV29-1
CSVEHRGTDGYTF
TGCAGCGTTGAACATAGAGGGACTGATGGCTACACCTTC
>TRBJ1-3|.|.|17|TRBV7-2
CASSLNPGGISGNTIYF
TGTGCCAGCAGCTTAAACCCCGGAGGGATCTCTGGAAACACCATATATTTT
>TRBJ2-3|.|.|11|TRBV20-1
CSARDISTQYF
TGCAGTGCCCGGGACATCTCTACGCAGTATTTT
>TRBJ1-4|.|TRBD1|13|TRBV9
CASSARTGEKLFF
TGTGCCAGCAGCGCCAGGACAGGTGAAAAACTGTTTTTT
>TRBJ1-4|few|TRBD1|17|TRBV19
CASRPGQGARLYGKLFF
TGTGCCAGTAGGCCGGGGCAGGGGGCGCGACTTTACGGAAAACTGTTTTTT
>TRBJ1-2|.|.|14|TRBV7-9
CASSLYTPSYGYTF
TGTGCCAGCAGCTTATATACACCAAGCTATGGCTACACCTTC
>TRBJ1-1|.|TRBD1|15|TRBV5-1
CASSLTGTGNTEAFF
TGCGCCAGCAGCTTGACCGGGACAGGGAACACTGAAGCTTTCTTT
>TRBJ2-5|.|TRBD2|14|TRBV19
CASSISFRGGTQYF
TGTGCCAGTAGTATCTCCTTCCGGGGGGGGACCCAGTACTTC
>TRBJ1-2|.|.|13|TRBV7-9
CASSLTESQGYTF
TGTGCCAGCAGCTTGACAGAAAGTCAGGGCTACACCTTC
>TRBJ2-1|.|.|16|TRBV5-1
CASSLEAGYGYNEQFF
TGCGCCAGCAGCTTGGAGGCAGGTTACGGTTACAATGAGCAGTTCTTC
>TRBJ2-1|.|TRBD1|15|TRBV9
CASSVEGTVYNEQFF
TGTGCCAGCAGCGTAGAAGGGACAGTCTACAATGAGCAGTTCTTC
>TRBJ1-3|.|.|13|TRBV6-6
CASSPHSGNTIYF
TGTGCCAGCAGTCCCCACTCTGGAAACACCATATATTTT
>TRBJ2-2|.|TRBD2|17|TRBV4-2
CASSQMGTSVGTGELFF
TGTGCCAGCAGCCAAATGGGGACTAGCGTCGGCACCGGGGAGCTGTTTTTT
>TRBJ2-5|.|.|12|TRBV6-6
CASSLRGETQYF
TGTGCCAGCAGCCTAAGAGGGGAGACCCAGTACTTC